This section outlines one T cell receptor beta chain sequence together with its context. Its cognate antigen is unknown. One end of the junction is discordant with germline, which a read error may explain. The V gene's germline CDR1 is MNHNS and CDR2 SASEGT. This CDR3 region has 15 residues. TRB rearrangements spanning V, D and J were amplified using mixed TRB-A/B primers. TCRdb recomputed calls from the multiplex PCR reads with MiXCR, one row per CDR3 protein. Found here are fewer than 12,000 distinct CDR3 sequences, 32% of them singletons; the top ten hold 2.5% to 4%. This entry belongs to a study of T cell repertoires in aging, cancer and after chemotherapy. Study-wide context: Repeat sampling of healthy donors over several months to years showed clear clonal overlap. Study-wide findings and caveats: No conclusions about immunological memory after chemotherapy can be drawn from the repertoire data. Median generation probability rose over the chemotherapy interval in each cancer cohort, suggesting rebound thymic output. In cancer patients, declining TCR diversity with age involved lost richness and lost evenness.

The template was genomic DNA from peripheral blood, not RNA. The clonotype was recovered from a human donor in good health. The chain links TRBV6-1 to TRBJ2-1, with TRBD1 as a possible D gene (6 bases). Sequencing was performed on blood. The CDR3 sequence is CAISEMGAPYNEQFF. Here the CDR3 DNA reads TGTGCCATCAGTGAGATGGGGGCCCCCTACAATGAGCAGTTCTTC.